This T cell receptor beta chain stems from a study of blood T cell repertoires in COVID-19. Overall study: Nucleic acid was either cDNA or gDNA, and it came from T cells, B-cell-depleted T cells, or PBMCs.

Measured with immunoSEQ multiplex PCR; TCRdb has only the in-frame clones, and not every one. The sample lists about 110,000 clones; less than 85% were seen once. Sequencing was performed on peripheral blood. This receptor was obtained from a human donor in a cohort sampled during active or convalescent COVID-19.

The CDR3 protein is CASSSDTTGELFF. The CDR3 DNA follows: TGTGCCAGCAGCTCTGACACCACCGGGGAGCTGTTTTTT. This sequence joins TRBV5-5 and TRBJ2-2, with D unclear. The CDR3 consists of 13 residues. The ends were cut back, 3 bases at V and 4 bases at J, with 7 bases in the middle. CDR1 and CDR2 from the germline V gene are SGHKS and YYEKEE (reference sequence). The whole variable domain, remainder taken from reference TRBV5-5 and TRBJ2-2, is DAGVTQSPTHLIKTRGQQVTLRCSPISGHKSVSWYQQVLGQGPQFIFQYYEKEERGRGNFPDRFSARQFPNYSSELNVNALLLGDSALYLCASSSDTTGELFFGEGSRLTVL.